This T cell receptor beta chain derives from a study of cytomegalovirus exposure and HLA in healthy donors. Study background: In an early release, HLA-typed donors contributed approximately 82 million unique TCR sequences.

The PCR ran on 60 Vbeta and 13 Jbeta primers. Generated by immunoSEQ multiplex PCR, the TCRdb table keeps only in-frame clones and is missing some. This sample has some 190,000 clones, with less than 85% found just once. Points on this clone: The antigen is not known.

Study-level findings and limits: Solely CMV serostatus was available to characterize immune exposure. The authors later found TCR association rates varying by HLA locus, with DRB1 most and HLA-C fewest. An observed cluster of highly shared sequence variants was recorded as a likely sequencing artifact.

Sequenced input: PBMCs. This clonotype was obtained from a man aged 30 to 39 in good health and CMV-seropositive.

CDR3 DNA sequence: TGTGCCAGCAGCGTTGGACAGGGTTACACTGAAGCTTTCTTT. It codes for CASSVGQGYTEAFF. The chain links TRBV7-8 to TRBJ1-1, with 8 bases that match TRBD1. CDR1 and CDR2 (germline): SGHVS, FQNEAQ. V shed 5 bases, J shed 3 bases, and the junction held 5 bases outside the gene matches. CDR3 size: 14 residues.